The T cell receptor beta chain described here comes from a study of cytomegalovirus exposure and HLA in healthy donors. The wider study: For the roughly 390 genotyped donors, roughly 81% fell within the Caucasian-associated ancestry cluster.

The PCR was carried out with 60 Vbeta primers and 13 Jbeta primers. Method: immunoSEQ multiplex PCR; TCRdb's copy keeps in-frame clones and lacks some. Of fewer than 200,000 clones listed, 82% are singletons. The CDR3 runs to 13 residues. CDR1 is SEHNR, CDR2 FQNEAQ, per germline (reference sequence). A remark on this clone: Germline and junction disagree at one end, which may indicate a read error.

This receptor was identified in a male donor in good health and CMV-seronegative. The rearrangement joins TRBV7-9 to TRBJ1-1; D gene ambiguous. Sequencing used PBMCs. The CDR3 coding sequence is TGTTCCAGCAGTAGAGAGGGAGGCCTTGAAGCTTTCTTT. Translation gives CSSSREGGLEAFF.